These T cell receptor beta chains were read from a single sample in a study of a mutant IDH1 vaccine in newly diagnosed glioma. Antigen specificity for these receptors is unknown. This table comes from immunoSEQ multiplex PCR, and its TCRdb copy is limited to in-frame clones, with some not included. The profile shows 45,000 to 65,000 clones, around 80% of them singletons. This material consisted of PBMCs, taken from a glioma patient whose treatment included an IDH1 peptide vaccine. The receptors were gathered from a woman in her thirties or forties with glioma. Some clones in this sample may be carry-over from other donors' samples. The CDR3 runs from the conserved cysteine through the conserved F or W. Each record gives: clone size, J gene, D gene, CDR3 length, V gene, CDR3 protein, CDR3 DNA. The D gene is left open where the match is weak. Not all rows give a size; the values are once, few, many and, for expanded clones, a class.

>.|TRBJ2-2|.|16|TRBV5-1
CASSLNRGGGTGELFF
TGCGCCAGCAGCTTGAACAGGGGGGGTGGCACCGGGGAGCTGTTTTTT
>.|TRBJ1-2|TRBD1|17|TRBV2
CASSGSVISGQGKGYTF
TGTGCCAGCAGTGGGTCCGTGATTTCGGGACAGGGGAAAGGCTACACCTTC
>.|TRBJ2-5|.|13|TRBV9
CASSHPNEETQYF
TGTGCCAGCAGCCACCCGAACGAGGAGACCCAGTACTTC
>.|TRBJ1-2|TRBD1|16|TRBV30
CAWSVTGQMPNYGYTF
TGTGCCTGGAGTGTAACGGGACAGATGCCTAACTATGGCTACACCTTC
>once|TRBJ2-7|.|14|TRBV5-1
CASSLETVSYEQYF
TGCGCCAGCAGCTTGGAAACAGTCTCCTACGAGCAGTACTTC
>.|TRBJ2-6|.|13|TRBV7-2
CASSSWGANVLTF
TGTGCCAGCAGCAGCTGGGGGGCCAACGTCCTGACTTTC
>.|TRBJ2-2|TRBD1|16|TRBV2
CASSTTGTGVIGELFF
TGTGCCAGCAGTACCACCGGGACAGGGGTCATCGGGGAGCTGTTTTTT
>.|TRBJ2-2|TRBD2|19|TRBV13
CASSIGLAGGPANTGELFF
TGTGCCAGCAGCATTGGACTAGCGGGGGGTCCCGCGAACACCGGGGAGCTGTTTTTT
>.|TRBJ2-7|.|12|TRBV9
CASSVPNGEQYF
TGTGCCAGCAGCGTCCCGAATGGTGAGCAGTACTTC
>.|TRBJ2-4|TRBD2|19|TRBV6-1
CASSEYPSGGAADKNIQYF
TGTGCCAGCAGTGAATACCCTAGCGGGGGGGCCGCTGACAAAAACATTCAGTACTTC
>.|TRBJ1-2|.|16|TRBV6-5
CASSYSAGLGLYGYTF
TGTGCCAGCAGTTACTCGGCAGGATTAGGGCTCTATGGCTACACCTTC
>.|TRBJ1-5|.|15|TRBV5-8
CASSIGQNSNQPQHF
TGTGCCAGCAGCATCGGACAAAATAGCAATCAGCCCCAGCATTTT
>.|TRBJ2-7|.|14|TRBV6-6
CASSYSYRAREQYF
TGTGCCAGCAGTTACTCTTACAGGGCGAGGGAGCAGTACTTC
>.|TRBJ1-1|TRBD1|12|TRBV30
CAYQQGKTEAFF
TGTGCCTACCAACAGGGGAAGACTGAAGCTTTCTTT
>.|TRBJ2-1|.|13|TRBV5-1
CASSLEGDRMQFF
TGCGCCAGCAGCTTGGAAGGGGATAGGATGCAGTTCTTC
>.|TRBJ1-3|.|11|TRBV29-1
CSVATGNTIYF
TGCAGCGTCGCGACAGGAAACACCATATATTTT
>few|TRBJ1-1|TRBD1|15|TRBV30
CAWSAPLRQGTEAFF
TGTGCCTGGAGTGCCCCCCTTAGACAGGGGACTGAAGCTTTCTTT
>.|TRBJ1-2|.|18|TRBV7-9
CASSLSGRGSPANYGYTF
TGTGCCAGCAGCCTATCGGGCAGGGGATCACCAGCTAACTATGGCTACACCTTC
>.|TRBJ1-2|TRBD1|15|TRBV9
CASSERGRGTGGYTF
TGTGCCAGCAGCGAGAGGGGTAGGGGGACAGGTGGCTACACCTTC
>.|TRBJ2-2|TRBD2|18|TRBV5-1
CASSAPTSGGPHTGELFF
TGCGCCAGCAGCGCCCCGACTAGCGGGGGGCCTCACACCGGGGAGCTGTTTTTT
>.|TRBJ1-4|.|16|TRBV6-1
CASSEAGIATNEKLFF
TGTGCCAGCAGTGAAGCAGGGATAGCAACTAATGAAAAACTGTTTTTT
>.|TRBJ2-3|.|10|TRBV2
CASSETPANF
TGTGCCAGCAGTGAAACGCCGGCCAATTTT
>medium-sized|TRBJ1-6|TRBD1|16|TRBV28
CASSSHGTGYNSPLHF
TGTGCCAGCAGTTCCCACGGGACAGGTTATAATTCACCCCTCCACTTT
>.|TRBJ1-5|.|14|TRBV5-3
CARSPGRLDQPQHF
TGTGCCAGAAGCCCAGGACGTCTCGATCAGCCCCAGCATTTT
>.|TRBJ2-7|TRBD1|15|TRBV15
CATSRAGTGLNEQYF
TGTGCCACCAGCAGGGCCGGGACAGGGCTGAACGAGCAGTACTTC
>.|TRBJ2-2|.|18|TRBV5-4
CASSPGIGALGDTGELFF
TGTGCCAGCAGCCCGGGGATAGGGGCGCTGGGGGACACCGGGGAGCTGTTTTTT